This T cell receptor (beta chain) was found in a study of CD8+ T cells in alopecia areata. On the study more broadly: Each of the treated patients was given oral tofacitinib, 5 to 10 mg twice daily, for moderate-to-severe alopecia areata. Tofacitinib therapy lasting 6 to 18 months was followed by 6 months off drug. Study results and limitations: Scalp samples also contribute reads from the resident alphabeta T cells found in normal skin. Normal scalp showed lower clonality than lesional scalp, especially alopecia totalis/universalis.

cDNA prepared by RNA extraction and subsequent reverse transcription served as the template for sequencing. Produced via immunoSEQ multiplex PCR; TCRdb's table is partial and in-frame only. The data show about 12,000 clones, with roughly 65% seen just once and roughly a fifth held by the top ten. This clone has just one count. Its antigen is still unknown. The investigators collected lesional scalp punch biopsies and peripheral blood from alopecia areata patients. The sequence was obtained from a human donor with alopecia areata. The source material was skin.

CDR3 bases: TGTGCCAGCAGTGAATCTAGGTCCACCGGGACAGGGAGTAGCACAGATACGCAGTATTTT. This gives the protein CASSESRSTGTGSSTDTQYF. This rearrangement joins TRBV2 to TRBJ2-3, with 9 bases lining up with TRBD1. Trimming removed 2 bases from V and 0 bases from J; junction bases left unmatched: 15. CDR3 length equals 20 residues. CDR1 and CDR2 from the germline V gene are SNHLY and FYNNEI. Full variable domain (remainder filled in from reference TRBV2 and TRBJ2-3): EPEVTQTPSHQVTQMGQEVILRCVPISNHLYFYWYRQILGQKVEFLVSFYNNEISEKSEIFDDQFSVERPDGSNFTLKIRSTKLEDSAMYFCASSESRSTGTGSSTDTQYFGPGTRLTVL.